This passage covers 17 T cell receptor beta chains from one sample sequenced in a study of breast tumors, draining lymph nodes, adjacent tissues. TCRdb analysed the multiplex PCR reads with MiXCR anew, one entry per CDR3 protein. Of 50,000 to 55,000 distinct CDR3 sequences listed, roughly 39% are singletons. Sequencing was carried out using breast tumor tissue. Every receptor here comes from a female donor with breast cancer. Some clones in this sample may be carry-over from other donors' samples.

This clonotype was seen repeatedly, ten times or more. The rearrangement links TRBV28 to TRBJ2-3; 8 nucleotides line up with TRBD2. Trimming removed 5 bases from V and 2 bases from J; junction bases left unmatched: 12. This CDR3 contains 17 residues. Germline V gene data show CDR1 as MDHEN and CDR2 as SYDVKM. The CDR3 DNA is TGTGCCAGCAGTGGAGCCGTAGCGGGACGCGCCACAGATACGCAGTATTTT. It translates to CASSGAVAGRATDTQYF. The full variable domain, rest sourced from reference TRBV28 and TRBJ2-3, is DVKVTQSSRYLVKRTGEKVFLECVQDMDHENMFWYRQDPGLGLRLIYFSYDVKMKEKGDIPEGYSVSREKKERFSLILESASTNQTSMYLCASSGAVAGRATDTQYFGPGTRLTVL.

This clonotype was observed at least ten times. The chain couples TRBV19 to TRBJ2-7; 7 nucleotides agree with TRBD1. There are 15 residues in the CDR3. The germline gives CDR1 LNHDA, CDR2 SQIVND (reference sequence). The junction had 10 bases not matched to a gene; V was cut back by 6 bases and J by 2 bases. CDR3 nucleotide sequence: TGTGCCAGTAGCCGGGACAGTTCAGGAGCCTACGAGCAGTACTTC. This gives the protein CASSRDSSGAYEQYF.

Many counts were recorded for this clonotype. This rearrangement joins TRBV9 to TRBJ1-6; D ambiguous. Trimming removed 2 bases at V and 8 bases at J, with 14 bases between. The germline CDR1 and CDR2 sequences are SGDLS and YYNGEE. CDR3 length: 15 amino acids. The CDR3 protein is CASSVSMGVDSPLHF. DNA of the CDR3: TGTGCCAGCAGCGTGTCGATGGGAGTCGATTCACCCCTCCACTTT.

This clonotype was observed many times. This CDR3 is CAWREMNTEAFF. CDR3 coding DNA: TGTGCCTGGAGGGAGATGAACACTGAAGCTTTCTTT. This chain links TRBV30 with TRBJ1-1; no clear D gene. The CDR3 is 12 amino acids. V was trimmed by 3 bases and J by 0 bases, leaving 5 bases between them. Looked up from germline, CDR1 is GTSNPN and CDR2 is SVGIG (reference sequence).

Only a few counts were recorded for this clonotype. This clone may be a read error of a much larger clone one base away. The rearrangement links TRBV6-4 to TRBJ2-2, with D possibly called TRBD1 or TRBD2 (7 bases each). The CDR3 is made up of 19 amino acids. Germline V lookup: CDR1 MRHNA, CDR2 SNTAGT. In DNA, the CDR3 is TGTGCCAGCAGTCACTCGGGACTAAAGGGACAGTGGGACACCGGGGAGCTGTTTTTT. Amino acids: CASSHSGLKGQWDTGELFF.

This clonotype came up many times. The J gene is TRBJ1-2, the V gene TRBV25-1; perhaps TRBD1 as D (5 bases). V lost 1 base to trimming and J lost 6 bases, with 15 bases between them. CDR1 and CDR2 from the germline V gene are MGHDK and SYGVNS. This CDR3 contains 15 residues. CDR3 in amino acids: CASSEFGTILDGYTF. The DNA for the CDR3 is TGTGCCAGCAGTGAATTCGGGACGATACTTGATGGCTACACCTTC.

Comment on this clonotype: One end of the junction fails to match germline, which may point to a read error. The chain has TRBV11-3 and TRBJ1-6, with no clear D. The CDR3 sequence is 14 residues long. Germline loops: CDR1 SGHNT, CDR2 YENEEA. CDR3 DNA: TGTGCCAGCAGCTTAGCCCCCTACAATTCACCCCTCCACTTT. Protein sequence: CASSLAPYNSPLHF.

This clonotype was detected many times. The V call is TRBV9, the J call TRBJ2-6; a weak D match, TRBD1 (6 bases). Between the trimmed V and J ends, which lost 2 bases and 0 bases, there was a span of 12 bases. Germline-derived CDR1 and CDR2 are SGDLS and YYNGEE. The CDR3 is 17 residues long. In nucleotides, the CDR3 is TGTGCCAGCAGCGTCTCGTGGACAGCCTCTGGGGCCAACGTCCTGACTTTC. Translation gives CASSVSWTASGANVLTF.

This clonotype appeared many times. The chain carries TRBV6-6 and TRBJ1-2, with 10 bases matching TRBD1. The CDR3 totals 14 residues. Per germline, CDR1 MNHNY and CDR2 SVGAGI (reference sequence). With V trimmed by 7 bases and J by 6 bases, 8 bases remained unmatched. CDR3 sequence reads: CASTRDGTGDGYTF. In nucleotides, the CDR3 is TGTGCCAGCACTCGGGATGGGACAGGGGATGGCTACACCTTC.

The V call is TRBV7-2, the J call TRBJ2-7, with unresolved D. Germline V gene sequence: CDR1 SGHTA, CDR2 FQGNSA. This CDR3 is built from 13 residues. The V end lost 5 bases, the J end lost 3 bases, and 11 bases lay between the germline ends. The CDR3 sequence is CASSRRNNYEQYF. The CDR3 region has the DNA TGTGCCAGCAGCAGAAGAAACAACTACGAGCAGTACTTC.

V and J are TRBV19 and TRBJ2-5, with D tentatively TRBD1 (6 bases). V shed 5 bases and J shed 2 bases, with 12 bases lying between them. Germline V gene lookup returns CDR1 LNHDA and CDR2 SQIVND (reference sequence). CDR3 length: 14 amino acids. The CDR3 DNA reads TGTGCCAGTAGTGTCCGGGACACACAAGAGACCCAGTACTTC. Encoded protein: CASSVRDTQETQYF.

The sample holds many counts of this clonotype. This rearrangement joins TRBV6-2 or TRBV6-3 to TRBJ1-4; tentative D call: TRBD1 (6 bases). This CDR3 region has 13 residues. Germline-derived CDR1 and CDR2 are MNHEY and SVGEGT. The V and J ends lost 5 bases and 8 bases respectively, with 12 bases between them. In DNA, the CDR3 is TGTGCCAGCAGTACGTCAGGGGTCGAAAAACTGTTTTTT. The encoded protein is CASSTSGVEKLFF.

This clonotype appeared many times. The chain is built from TRBV11-2 and TRBJ2-5, with 8 nucleotides matching TRBD2. Trimming cost V 1 base and J 3 bases; bases outside gene matches: 10. CDR3 length: 17 amino acids. Germline CDR1 and CDR2: SGHAT and FQNNGV. The CDR3 nucleotides are TGTGCCAGCAGCTTAGTTGGTATGGCGGGAGGAAAAGAGACCCAGTACTTC. Its protein product is CASSLVGMAGGKETQYF.

This sequence joins TRBV7-9 and TRBJ2-5; TRBD1 agrees at 10 bases. Germline V gives CDR1 SEHNR, CDR2 FQNEAQ (reference sequence). J lost 5 bases, V lost 5 bases, and 8 bases had no gene match. This CDR3 is built from 15 residues. CDR3 DNA: TGTGCCAGCAGCGTCTCCGGGACAGGGGTCGAGACCCAGTACTTC. As protein: CASSVSGTGVETQYF.

This clonotype was counted once. The chain joins TRBV5-4 to TRBJ2-3; 8 nucleotides agree with TRBD2. Germline V CDR1 and CDR2: SGHNT, YYREEE (reference sequence). The V segment lost 2 bases and the J segment 8 bases; nucleotides outside the gene matches: 7. The CDR3 is 14 residues long. This CDR3 reads CASSLSLAGGTQYF. The CDR3 DNA is TGTGCCAGCAGCTTAAGTCTAGCGGGCGGTACGCAGTATTTT.

The sample holds many counts of this clonotype. The chain carries TRBV18 and TRBJ2-5; D is perhaps TRBD2 (5 bases). This CDR3 has 15 residues. V lost 0 bases and J 5 bases, leaving 13 bases between the germline ends. Germline CDR1 KGHSH, CDR2 LQKENI. In DNA form, the CDR3 reads TGTGCCAGCTCACCACCTGGGGAGATCAGGGAGACCCAGTACTTC. Translation: CASSPPGEIRETQYF.

Here the CDR3 DNA reads TGCAGTGCTAGAGATCCACAGGGACGCGTCACTGAAGCTTTCTTT. The encoded protein is CSARDPQGRVTEAFF. The V gene is TRBV20-1, the J gene TRBJ1-1, with a possible D match to TRBD1 (6 bases). This CDR3 comprises 15 residues. Trimming left V 0 bases short and J 4 bases short, with 15 bases between. Germline-derived CDR1 and CDR2 are DFQATT and SNEGSKA (reference sequence).